In its sample, the clone carrying this T cell receptor beta chain was seen many times. The antigen is undetermined. This sample stems from a study of post-analysis software for immune sequencing data. In the study overall: Multiple sclerosis in the patients followed relapsing-remitting, secondary progressive and progressive-relapsing courses. Study outcomes and limitations: Those samples that were prepared in the same batch co-clustered strongly by F measure. A few TRBV segments occurring more often in patients than controls included TRBV5-6, TRBV5-1 and TRBV20-1. Significantly decreased normalized Chao1 diversity was recorded for multiple sclerosis patients relative to controls.

Built from TCR beta cDNA, the libraries had unique molecular identifiers in them. There were roughly 0.95 to 10 million T cells, and some 500,000 cDNA molecules came from them. One entry per CDR3 protein, called by TCRdb with MiXCR from the PCR reads. The table has 380,000 or so distinct CDR3 sequences, about a third seen once. Trimming removed 7 bases at V and 0 bases at J, with 16 bases between. There are 17 residues in the CDR3. The chain couples TRBV12-3 or TRBV12-4 to TRBJ2-6, with a tentative D call TRBD1 (5 bases). The source material was blood. The sequence was obtained from a girl aged 10 to 17 with multiple sclerosis. CDR3 DNA: TGTGCCAGCATGGGGTCAGGGATGTTCTCTGGGGCCAACGTCCTGACTTTC. This translates into CASMGSGMFSGANVLTF.